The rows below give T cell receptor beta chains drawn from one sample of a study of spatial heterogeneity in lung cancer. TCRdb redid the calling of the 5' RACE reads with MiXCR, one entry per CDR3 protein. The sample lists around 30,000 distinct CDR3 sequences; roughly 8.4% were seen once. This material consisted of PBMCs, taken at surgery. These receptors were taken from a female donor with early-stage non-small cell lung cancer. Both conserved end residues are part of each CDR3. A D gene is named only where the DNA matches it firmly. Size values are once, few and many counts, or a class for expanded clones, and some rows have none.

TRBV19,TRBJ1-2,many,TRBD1,CASSIPGDRGYYGYTF,TGTGCCAGTAGTATACCGGGCGACAGGGGGTACTATGGCTACACCTTC
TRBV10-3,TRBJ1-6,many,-,CATGRGQTNSPLHF,TGTGCCACCGGACGGGGACAAACAAATTCACCCCTCCACTTT
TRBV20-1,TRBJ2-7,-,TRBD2,CSASSGSRSYEQYF,TGCAGTGCTAGTAGCGGGAGCCGGTCCTACGAGCAGTACTTC
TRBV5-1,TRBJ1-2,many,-,CASSLGQGTDGYTF,TGCGCCAGCAGCTTGGGGCAGGGTACGGATGGCTACACCTTC
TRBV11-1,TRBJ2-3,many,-,CASSSEGLNTDTQYF,TGTGCCAGCAGCTCAGAAGGACTCAACACAGATACGCAGTATTTT
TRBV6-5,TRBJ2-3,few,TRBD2,CASRVAGSTDTQYF,TGTGCCAGCAGGGTAGCGGGTAGCACAGATACGCAGTATTTT
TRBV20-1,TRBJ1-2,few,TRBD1,CSARQGQGYGYTF,TGCAGTGCTAGACAAGGACAGGGTTATGGCTACACCTTC
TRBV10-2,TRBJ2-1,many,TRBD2,CASSGTLAGGPSVF,TGCGCCAGCAGTGGGACCCTAGCGGGAGGGCCGTCGGTCTTC
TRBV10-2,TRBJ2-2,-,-,CASLKGGPNTGELFF,TGCGCCAGTCTGAAGGGTGGCCCCAACACCGGGGAGCTGTTTTTT
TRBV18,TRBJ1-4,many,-,CASSPLGGANEKLFF,TGTGCCAGCTCACCACTAGGAGGGGCCAATGAAAAACTGTTTTTT
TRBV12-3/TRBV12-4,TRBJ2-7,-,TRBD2,CASSLARETYEQYF,TGTGCCAGCAGTTTAGCGCGGGAGACCTACGAGCAGTACTTC
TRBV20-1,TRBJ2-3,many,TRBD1,CSAIDRVSRGDTQYF,TGCAGTGCTATCGACAGGGTTTCTAGGGGAGATACGCAGTATTTT
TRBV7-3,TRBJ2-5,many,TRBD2,CASSLLAGGQETQYF,TGTGCCAGCAGCTTACTAGCGGGAGGACAAGAGACCCAGTACTTC
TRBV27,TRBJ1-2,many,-,CASSLGANYGYTF,TGTGCCAGCAGTTTGGGGGCCAACTATGGCTACACCTTC
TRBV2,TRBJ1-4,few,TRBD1,CASRGRTGSRKLFF,TGTGCCAGCCGGGGGAGGACAGGGAGTCGAAAACTGTTTTTT
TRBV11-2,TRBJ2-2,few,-,CASSITGELFF,TGTGCCAGCAGCATCACCGGGGAGCTGTTTTTT
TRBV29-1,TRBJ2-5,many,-,CSVVWTQETQYF,TGCAGCGTTGTATGGACCCAAGAGACCCAGTACTTC
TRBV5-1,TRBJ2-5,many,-,CASSLRGIQETQYF,TGCGCCAGCAGCTTGAGGGGGATCCAAGAGACCCAGTACTTC
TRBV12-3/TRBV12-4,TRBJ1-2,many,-,CASSLGGSTLPLYGYTF,TGTGCCAGCAGTTTAGGTGGCAGCACCCTCCCCCTCTATGGCTACACCTTC
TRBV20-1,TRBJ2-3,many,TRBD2,CSARMREGNTQYF,TGCAGTGCTAGGATGCGGGAGGGCAATACGCAGTATTTT
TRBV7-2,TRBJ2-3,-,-,CASSSRLSFSETQYF,TGTGCCAGCAGCTCCCGGTTGTCCTTTTCGGAAACGCAGTATTTT
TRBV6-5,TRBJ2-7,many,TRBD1,CASSDRGRVDEQYF,TGTGCCAGCAGTGACAGGGGGCGAGTGGACGAGCAGTACTTC
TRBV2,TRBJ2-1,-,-,CASSEYAGRSYNEQFF,TGTGCCAGCAGTGAATACGCAGGGCGGTCCTACAATGAGCAGTTCTTC
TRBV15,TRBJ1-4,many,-,CATSRGELKLFF,TGTGCCACCAGCAGAGGGGAGCTAAAACTGTTTTTT